A selection of T cell receptor beta chains follows, all from one sample in a study of shared clonotypes between healthy human individuals. The protocol was immunoSEQ multiplex PCR, while the TCRdb copy is restricted to in-frame clones and leaves out a portion. The sample comprises 560,000 or so clones, approximately 96% of which are singletons, and less than 0.13% rests with the top ten. The sequencing sample was made of naive CD8+ T cells sorted from blood. The origin of the receptors is a woman aged 25 to 39 in good health. Both conserved end residues are part of each CDR3.

J: TRBJ1-5; V: TRBV19; CDR3: CASSPRGGWDQPQHF
J: TRBJ2-1; V: TRBV4-1; CDR3: CASSQRRGNSEPYNEQFF
J: TRBJ2-1; V: TRBV28; CDR3: CASSFGTSGYNEQFF
J: TRBJ1-4; V: TRBV28; CDR3: CASSLLGGANEKLFF
J: TRBJ1-1; V: TRBV30; CDR3: CAWRAGVEAFF
J: TRBJ2-7; V: TRBV5-4; CDR3: CASSFGRGTGEQYF
J: TRBJ2-5; V: TRBV5-1; CDR3: CASSLTSGPQETQYF
J: TRBJ2-2; V: TRBV7-6; CDR3: CASTIPTGELFF
J: TRBJ2-3; V: TRBV6-1; CDR3: CASSQRWEGDTQYF
J: TRBJ1-1; V: TRBV28; CDR3: CASSFLASEAFF
J: TRBJ2-5; V: TRBV5-1; CDR3: CASTLVRGGETQYF
J: TRBJ1-2; V: TRBV6-5; CDR3: CASSYSLKDYGYTF
J: TRBJ1-4; V: TRBV1; CDR3: CTSYPTATNEKLFF
J: TRBJ1-6; V: TRBV11-2; CDR3: CASSPNNSPLHF
J: TRBJ1-5; V: TRBV2; CDR3: CASKGRHFGSNQPQHF
J: TRBJ2-1; V: TRBV19; CDR3: CASSIRGTSGSSYNEQFF
J: TRBJ2-1; V: TRBV4-1; CDR3: CASSQWAGASYNEQFF
J: TRBJ2-3; V: TRBV4-1; CDR3: CASSRGLVSKDTQYF
J: TRBJ2-2; V: TRBV7-9; CDR3: CASSHPDGKDTGELFF
J: TRBJ2-7; V: TRBV28; CDR3: CASSLGQGPLYF
J: TRBJ1-1; V: TRBV18; CDR3: CASSGGNTEAFF
J: TRBJ2-1; V: TRBV6-5; CDR3: CASSYSTSSYNEQFF
J: TRBJ2-1; V: TRBV29-1; CDR3: CSGSGLDNEQFF
J: TRBJ2-3; V: TRBV6-1; CDR3: CASSEDLAGEADTQYF
J: TRBJ2-6; V: TRBV27; CDR3: CASSSLTGTGANVLTF
J: TRBJ2-1; V: TRBV10-2; CDR3: CASSELAQRYNEQFF
J: TRBJ2-7; V: TRBV4-2; CDR3: CASSQTEGTYEQYF
J: TRBJ1-3; V: TRBV5-1; CDR3: CASSFGSNSGNTIYF
J: TRBJ2-5; V: TRBV11-2; CDR3: CASSLPMTNQETQYF
J: TRBJ1-1; V: TRBV11-3; CDR3: CASSLEVATEAFF
J: TRBJ2-5; V: TRBV27; CDR3: CARSRRDSSYQETQYF
J: TRBJ2-7; V: TRBV7-9; CDR3: CASSTSIGLGDEQYF
J: TRBJ2-1; V: TRBV7-3; CDR3: CASSFLSGRGGEQFF
J: TRBJ1-1; V: TRBV27; CDR3: CASRWVVGNTEAFF
J: TRBJ1-3; V: TRBV28; CDR3: CASISRGFHSGQGSVAISGNTIYF
J: TRBJ2-7; V: TRBV4-1; CDR3: CASSQDRGGYEQYF
J: TRBJ2-7; V: TRBV4-1; CDR3: CASSRGTSGSYYEQYF
J: TRBJ2-7; V: TRBV19; CDR3: CASSHRDSQLYEQYF
J: TRBJ2-2; V: TRBV7-9; CDR3: CASSLSTSGYGGELFF
J: TRBJ2-7; V: TRBV4-2; CDR3: CASSQGGYEQYF
J: TRBJ1-3; V: TRBV6-6; CDR3: CASSYSPSGNTIYF
J: TRBJ1-2; V: TRBV27; CDR3: CASSLSGVPVNGYTF
J: TRBJ2-1; V: TRBV29-1; CDR3: CSATGTGRYNEQFF
J: TRBJ1-4; V: TRBV29-1; CDR3: CSVEGLLGEGEKLFF
J: TRBJ1-2; V: TRBV4-1; CDR3: CASSQAMLTNYGYTF
J: TRBJ1-2; V: TRBV7-9; CDR3: CASSLGGFLYGYTF
J: TRBJ2-7; V: TRBV23-1; CDR3: CASSPRPGQTREQYF
J: TRBJ2-7; V: TRBV16; CDR3: CASSELAGREQYF
J: TRBJ2-4; V: TRBV6-5; CDR3: CASIYPGTKNIQYF
J: TRBJ2-5; V: TRBV28; CDR3: CASSVGTGPQETQYF
J: TRBJ1-5; V: TRBV19; CDR3: CASSIVREPQHF
J: NA; V: TRBV29-1; CDR3: CSVAVLDSYEQYF
J: TRBJ2-7; V: TRBV19; CDR3: CATSRQDEQYF
J: TRBJ2-5; V: TRBV5-4; CDR3: CASSTESGEETQYF
J: TRBJ2-7; V: TRBV27; CDR3: CASSLGTGGSYEQYF